What follows are 9 T cell receptor beta chains derived from one specimen sequenced in a study of identical twins. MiXCR, applied by TCRdb to the 5' RACE reads, yields one record per CDR3 protein. The table shows approximately 210,000 distinct CDR3 sequences, with approximately 5.9% occurring only once. The same data also went into a second study, on T cells expressing NK-cell markers.

The sample taken for sequencing was CD8+ T cells sorted from blood. These receptors were obtained from a woman aged 18-29 years in good health.

Only a few counts were recorded for this clonotype. This rearrangement joins TRBV27 to TRBJ2-3; unclear D gene. The CDR3 extends over 14 amino acids. From germline, CDR1 is MNHEY and CDR2 SMNVEV (reference sequence). V lost 1 base to trimming and J lost 2 bases, with 7 bases between them. The CDR3 here is CASSLLPLTDTQYF. In DNA, the CDR3 is TGTGCCAGCAGTTTATTACCTCTCACAGATACGCAGTATTTT.

V gene TRBV4-1 combines with J gene TRBJ2-7, with TRBD1 as a possible D gene (5 bases). Germline V gene data show CDR1 as MGHRA and CDR2 as YSYEKL. The CDR3 consists of 16 residues. V was cut by 0 bases and J by 2 bases, with 14 bases left in between. The CDR3 DNA follows: TGCGCCAGCAGCCAAGATCGTCGGCAGGGTACCTACGAGCAGTACTTC. Protein product: CASSQDRRQGTYEQYF.

This clonotype was observed a few times. Here the CDR3 DNA reads TGCGCCAGCAGCCAAGGGACTAGCGGTAACTACGAGCAGTACTTC. This translates into CASSQGTSGNYEQYF. The chain is built from TRBV4-3 and TRBJ2-7, with 10 bases matching TRBD2. Germline CDR1 LGHNA, CDR2 YSLEER. This CDR3 comprises 15 residues. The V and J ends lost 1 base and 3 bases, in that order; junction bases with no gene match: 3.

This clonotype was counted only a few times. This chain links TRBV12-5 with TRBJ1-1; no definite D call. The CDR3 has 15 amino acids. The germline gives CDR1 LGHNT, CDR2 FRNRAP. Trimming left V 0 bases short and J 0 bases short, with 8 bases between. The CDR3 coding sequence is TGTGCTAGTGGTTTGGTAGGAGGGCTGAACACTGAAGCTTTCTTT. Translated, it gives CASGLVGGLNTEAFF.

This chain uses TRBV4-2 with TRBJ1-1; the D gene is possibly TRBD1 (5 bases). Germline-derived CDR1 and CDR2 are LGHNA and YNFKEQ. This CDR3 region has 15 residues. The ends were cut back, 0 bases at V and 5 bases at J, with 13 bases in the middle. The CDR3 DNA follows: TGTGCCAGCAGCCAAGATCTCGGGGCGAGGACTGAAGCTTTCTTT. Amino acid sequence: CASSQDLGARTEAFF.

This rearrangement joins TRBV7-9 to TRBJ2-2; D gene uncertain. CDR1 is SEHNR and CDR2 is FQNEAQ in the germline V gene (reference sequence). Trimming removed 5 bases from V and 2 bases from J, with 12 bases in between. The CDR3 runs to 15 residues. The CDR3 loop reads CASSVVQSNTGELFF. Written as DNA, the CDR3 is TGTGCCAGCAGCGTCGTCCAGTCCAACACCGGGGAGCTGTTTTTT.

This clonotype occurred a few times. The rearrangement joins TRBV29-1 to TRBJ1-1, with 8 positions matching TRBD1. This CDR3 has 17 residues. The junction had 10 bases not matched to a gene; V was cut back by 1 base and J by 0 bases. Germline V gene lookup returns CDR1 SQVTM and CDR2 ANQGSEA. This CDR3 is CSVEVVRGLGVNTEAFF. The CDR3 DNA reads as TGCAGCGTTGAAGTAGTCAGGGGGCTAGGGGTGAACACTGAAGCTTTCTTT.

The chain combines TRBV3-1 with TRBJ2-5; TRBD2 matches at 13 bases. V was clipped by 4 bases and J by 5 bases; unmatched bases: 4. CDR3 length equals 15 residues. CDR1 and CDR2 from the germline V gene are LGHDT and YNNKEL (reference sequence). The CDR3 region has the DNA TGTGCCAGCAGCCGCCCGACTAGCGGGAGGGAGACCCAGTACTTC. Its translation: CASSRPTSGRETQYF.

Only a few counts were recorded for this clonotype. The rearrangement uses TRBV11-2 and TRBJ2-7; no reliable D call. V lost 5 bases, J lost 2 bases, and 13 bases lay in between. The germline V gene has CDR1 SGHAT and CDR2 FQNNGV. The CDR3 totals 14 residues. CDR3 loop: CASSGEQKAYEQYF. Written as DNA, the CDR3 is TGTGCCAGCAGCGGAGAACAGAAGGCCTACGAGCAGTACTTC.